This is a list of T cell receptor beta chains from one sample in a study of beta chain features in type 1 diabetes. TCRdb's copy holds only in-frame clones and misses some; the assay was immunoSEQ multiplex PCR. The sample consists of roughly 380,000 clones, 15% to 20% of them appearing once. What was sequenced was naive CD4+ T cells from blood. The receptors originated from a woman between 18 and 29 years old in good health. Both conserved end residues are part of each CDR3. The D gene is left open where the match is weak. Rows may omit the clone size; those that give it use once, few, many or a size class.

j_call: TRBJ2-2
clone_size: NA
d_call: NA
v_call: TRBV7-2
cdr3_aa: CASSTYTGELFF
cdr3_nt: TGTGCCAGCAGCACTTACACCGGGGAGCTGTTTTTT

j_call: TRBJ2-7
clone_size: few
d_call: TRBD1
v_call: TRBV14
cdr3_aa: CASSQTGGYEQYF
cdr3_nt: TGTGCCAGCAGCCAAACAGGGGGCTACGAGCAGTACTTC

j_call: TRBJ2-7
clone_size: few
d_call: TRBD2
v_call: TRBV13
cdr3_aa: CASSSSGGSYEQYF
cdr3_nt: TGTGCCAGCAGCTCCAGCGGGGGCTCCTACGAGCAGTACTTC

j_call: TRBJ1-2
clone_size: NA
d_call: TRBD1
v_call: TRBV29-1
cdr3_aa: CSATQGATQYGYTF
cdr3_nt: TGCAGCGCAACCCAGGGGGCAACCCAATATGGCTACACCTTC

j_call: TRBJ2-3
clone_size: few
d_call: TRBD2
v_call: TRBV11-2
cdr3_aa: CASSLTGRAGGPTDTQYF
cdr3_nt: TGTGCCAGCAGCTTAACGGGGCGAGCGGGAGGGCCCACAGATACGCAGTATTTT

j_call: TRBJ2-5
clone_size: NA
d_call: NA
v_call: TRBV11-2
cdr3_aa: CASSLSSGQETQYF
cdr3_nt: TGTGCCAGCAGCTTAAGCAGCGGGCAAGAGACCCAGTACTTC

j_call: TRBJ2-7
clone_size: NA
d_call: TRBD2
v_call: TRBV20-1
cdr3_aa: CSARAGAGEYF
cdr3_nt: TGCAGTGCTAGAGCCGGTGCGGGAGAATACTTC

j_call: TRBJ1-5
clone_size: few
d_call: NA
v_call: TRBV2
cdr3_aa: CASSPQGSHEPQHF
cdr3_nt: TGTGCCAGCAGTCCCCAGGGGAGTCATGAGCCCCAGCATTTT

j_call: TRBJ2-1
clone_size: few
d_call: NA
v_call: TRBV7-7
cdr3_aa: CASSLGGGGDEQFF
cdr3_nt: TGTGCTAGCAGCTTAGGCGGAGGGGGCGATGAGCAGTTCTTC

j_call: TRBJ2-5
clone_size: NA
d_call: NA
v_call: TRBV27
cdr3_aa: CASRRSGPSGETQYF
cdr3_nt: TGTGCCAGCAGACGGAGCGGGCCTTCCGGAGAGACCCAGTACTTC

j_call: TRBJ1-1
clone_size: NA
d_call: TRBD1
v_call: TRBV29-1
cdr3_aa: CSVRQGGNTEAFF
cdr3_nt: TGCAGCGTAAGACAGGGCGGGAACACTGAAGCTTTCTTT

j_call: TRBJ2-1
clone_size: few
d_call: NA
v_call: TRBV2
cdr3_aa: CASSLTEGGNEQFF
cdr3_nt: TGTGCCAGCAGTTTGACAGAGGGAGGCAATGAGCAGTTCTTC

j_call: TRBJ2-3
clone_size: few
d_call: TRBD1
v_call: TRBV30
cdr3_aa: CAWSEDRAADTQYF
cdr3_nt: TGTGCCTGGAGTGAGGACAGGGCTGCAGATACGCAGTATTTT

j_call: TRBJ2-7
clone_size: NA
d_call: NA
v_call: TRBV7-3
cdr3_aa: CASSPLQSGVMYF
cdr3_nt: TGTGCCAGCAGCCCCCTCCAAAGCGGAGTTATGTACTTC

j_call: TRBJ1-5
clone_size: NA
d_call: NA
v_call: TRBV7-2
cdr3_aa: CASSFTISNQPQHF
cdr3_nt: TGTGCCAGCAGCTTTACAATTAGCAATCAGCCCCAGCATTTT

j_call: TRBJ1-2
clone_size: few
d_call: NA
v_call: TRBV5-1
cdr3_aa: CASSLEGEDYGYTF
cdr3_nt: TGCGCCAGCAGCTTGGAAGGGGAGGACTATGGCTACACCTTC

j_call: TRBJ1-1
clone_size: NA
d_call: NA
v_call: TRBV2
cdr3_aa: CASSPQGLNTEAFF
cdr3_nt: TGTGCCAGCAGTCCCCAGGGATTGAACACTGAAGCTTTCTTT

j_call: TRBJ1-2
clone_size: NA
d_call: NA
v_call: TRBV9
cdr3_aa: CASSAQAYGYTF
cdr3_nt: TGTGCCAGCAGCGCCCAAGCGTATGGCTACACCTTC

j_call: TRBJ2-2
clone_size: NA
d_call: NA
v_call: TRBV18
cdr3_aa: CASSPPINGGTGELFF
cdr3_nt: TGTGCCAGCTCACCACCGATTAACGGGGGCACCGGGGAGCTGTTTTTT

j_call: TRBJ1-1
clone_size: NA
d_call: NA
v_call: TRBV11-2
cdr3_aa: CASSLLSVNTEAFF
cdr3_nt: TGTGCCAGCAGCTTACTCTCCGTGAACACTGAAGCTTTCTTT

j_call: TRBJ2-3
clone_size: few
d_call: NA
v_call: TRBV7-2
cdr3_aa: CASSLAGGPRTDTQYF
cdr3_nt: TGTGCCAGCAGCTTAGCGGGGGGGCCCCGTACAGATACGCAGTATTTT

j_call: TRBJ2-3
clone_size: NA
d_call: NA
v_call: TRBV5-1
cdr3_aa: CASRQGYSGHRTDTQYF
cdr3_nt: TGCGCCAGCAGGCAGGGGTACTCCGGGCACCGCACAGATACGCAGTATTTT